The 6 T cell receptor beta chains presented below share a single source sample, sequenced in a study of T cell responses to AZD1222 COVID-19 vaccine. TCRdb's copy holds only in-frame clones and misses some; the assay was immunoSEQ multiplex PCR. The table lists nearly 110,000 clones, 92% of them singletons. The sample consisted of peripheral blood, taken 28 days after the second AZD1222 dose. The receptors originated from an adult who received the AZD1222 COVID-19 vaccine.

The V call is TRBV19, the J call TRBJ2-1, with TRBD2 matching 9 bases. J gave up 6 bases and V 3 bases, and 9 bases lay outside the gene matches. Per the germline V gene, CDR1 is LNHDA and CDR2 is SQIVND (reference sequence). This CDR3 is 16 amino acids long. As DNA, the CDR3 is TGTGCCAGTAGTATGGTAGCGGGGGCTAGGGGCAATGAGCAGTTCTTC. Translating it yields CASSMVAGARGNEQFF. The whole variable domain, filled in from reference TRBV19 and TRBJ2-1, reads DGGITQSPKYLFRKEGQNVTLSCEQNLNHDAMYWYRQDPGQGLRLIYYSQIVNDFQKGDIAEGYSVSREKKESFPLTVTSAQKNPTAFYLCASSMVAGARGNEQFFGPGTRLTVL.

This clone was detected only once. The chain recombines TRBV28 with TRBJ2-7, with D unclear. The CDR3 is made up of 14 amino acids. Trimming shortened V by 5 bases and J by 2 bases, and 13 bases separated the two germline ends. Germline CDR1 is MDHEN and CDR2 is SYDVKM. This CDR3 reads CASSLGRTPYEQYF. DNA for the CDR3: TGTGCCAGCAGTCTTGGACGTACCCCCTACGAGCAGTACTTC.

There are a few counts of this clone. The rearrangement joins TRBV12-3 or TRBV12-4 to TRBJ1-2; 7 nucleotides line up with TRBD1. After removal of 6 bases from V and 4 bases from J, the junction contained 5 bases not matched to a gene. This CDR3 comprises 13 residues. The CDR3 is CASRRQGLYGYTF. Here the CDR3 DNA reads TGTGCCAGCAGAAGACAGGGCCTCTATGGCTACACCTTC.

The genes are TRBV6-4 and TRBJ2-3; 9 bases agree with TRBD2. CDR3 length equals 16 residues. Germline CDR1 MRHNA, CDR2 SNTAGT. J lost 0 bases, V lost 0 bases, and 1 base had no gene match. The CDR3, as DNA: TGTGCCAGCAGTGACTCGGCGGGAGGGAGCACAGATACGCAGTATTTT. Its translation: CASSDSAGGSTDTQYF.

The J gene is TRBJ1-5, the V gene TRBV6-2 or TRBV6-3; D is undetermined. Germline V lookup: CDR1 MNHEY, CDR2 SVGEGT. V lost 2 bases and J 4 bases, leaving 9 bases between the germline ends. The CDR3 loop spans 14 amino acids. The CDR3 here is CASSYPPKNQPQHF. The CDR3 nucleotides are TGTGCCAGCAGTTACCCCCCGAAAAATCAGCCCCAGCATTTT.

This chain joins TRBV30 and TRBJ1-2, with TRBD1 matching 8 bases. The length of the CDR3 is 14 residues. CDR1 GTSNPN and CDR2 SVGIG come from the germline V gene (reference sequence). V shed 5 bases and J 2 bases; nucleotides not matched to a gene: 7. For the CDR3, the DNA is TGTGCCTGGCAAGCAGGGGGCGGAAACTATGGCTACACCTTC. It is translated as CAWQAGGGNYGYTF.